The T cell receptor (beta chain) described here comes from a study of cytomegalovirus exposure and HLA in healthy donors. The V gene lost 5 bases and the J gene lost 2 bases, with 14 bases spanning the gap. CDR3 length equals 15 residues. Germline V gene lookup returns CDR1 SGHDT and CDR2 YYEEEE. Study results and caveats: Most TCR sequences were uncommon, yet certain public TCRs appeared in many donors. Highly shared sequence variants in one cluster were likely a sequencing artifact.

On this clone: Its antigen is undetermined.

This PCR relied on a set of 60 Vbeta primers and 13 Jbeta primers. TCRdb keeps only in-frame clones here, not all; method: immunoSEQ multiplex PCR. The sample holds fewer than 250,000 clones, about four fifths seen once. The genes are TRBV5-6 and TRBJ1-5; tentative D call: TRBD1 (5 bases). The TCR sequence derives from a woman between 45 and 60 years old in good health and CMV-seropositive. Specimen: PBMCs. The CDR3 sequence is CASSRTGFGNQPQHF. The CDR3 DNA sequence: TGTGCCAGCAGTCGTACAGGTTTTGGCAATCAGCCCCAGCATTTT.